Sequencing of this T cell receptor beta chain was carried out in a study of CD8+ T cells in alopecia areata. Reverse transcription of extracted RNA yielded cDNA, which provided the sequencing template. Measured with immunoSEQ multiplex PCR; TCRdb has only the in-frame clones, and not every one. The sample carries some 120,000 clones, 61% recorded once. Sample treatment: oral pan-JAK inhibitor, 5-10 mg twice daily. Samples from alopecia areata patients were lesional scalp punch biopsies and peripheral blood. This clone has just a few counts. The TCR sequence derives from a human donor with alopecia areata. The sequencing here drew on CD4+ T cells sorted from blood, taken at week 4, from a patient treated with tofacitinib.

As DNA, the CDR3 is TGTGCCAGCAGCCACGGCGGGCCTAGCACAGATACGCAGTATTTT. Its protein is CASSHGGPSTDTQYF. V is TRBV14 and J is TRBJ2-3; TRBD2 might be the D (5 bases). The germline V and J ends were trimmed by 3 bases and 0 bases, with 10 bases remaining between them. The CDR3 has 15 residues. The germline gives CDR1 SGHDN, CDR2 FVKESK.